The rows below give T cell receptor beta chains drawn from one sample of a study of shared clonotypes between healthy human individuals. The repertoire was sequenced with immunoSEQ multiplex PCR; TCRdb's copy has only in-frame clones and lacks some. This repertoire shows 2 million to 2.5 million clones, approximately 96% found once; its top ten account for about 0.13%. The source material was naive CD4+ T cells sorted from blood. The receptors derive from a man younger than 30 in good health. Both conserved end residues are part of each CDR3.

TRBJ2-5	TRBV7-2	CASSWEPSAGMIGETQYF
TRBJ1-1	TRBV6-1	CASSETGWNTEAFF
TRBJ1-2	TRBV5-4	CASSLLVGNYGYTF
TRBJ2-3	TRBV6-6	CASSLSRSTDTQYF
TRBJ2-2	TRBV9	CASSVGPDTGELFF
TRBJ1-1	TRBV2	CASNPSAYSTEAFF
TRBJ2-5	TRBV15	CATSRDLVETQYF
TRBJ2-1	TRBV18	CASSAQGKYEQFF
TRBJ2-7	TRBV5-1	CASRAATGGSSGSYEQYF
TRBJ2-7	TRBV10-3	CATVDRDQLYEQYF
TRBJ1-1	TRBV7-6	CASSPRQGNTEAFF
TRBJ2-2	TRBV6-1	CASRLTGVNTGELFF
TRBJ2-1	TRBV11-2	CASRTTSGGRDEQFF
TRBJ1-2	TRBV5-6	CASSLGAGGYTF
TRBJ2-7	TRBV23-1	CASSQRGSAYEQYF
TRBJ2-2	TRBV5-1	CASRDGQLTGELFF
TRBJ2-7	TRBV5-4	CASSPGQFPSYEQYF
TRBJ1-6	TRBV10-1	CASKGLWDSPLHF
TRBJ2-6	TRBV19	CASSREPGANVLTF
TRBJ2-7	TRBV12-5	CASGLVTRILNYEQYF
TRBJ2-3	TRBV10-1	CASSEATSGSTDTQYF
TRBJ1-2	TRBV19	CASSQSGSYGYTF
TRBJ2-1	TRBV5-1	CASSLAPSGSSEEQFF
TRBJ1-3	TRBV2	CASSAFGNTIYF
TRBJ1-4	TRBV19	CASNSPGDIHEKLFF
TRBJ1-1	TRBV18	CASSPLGGEVAEAFF
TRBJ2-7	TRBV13	CASSLKQGAKQYF
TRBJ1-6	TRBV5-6	CASSLLGLHSPLHF
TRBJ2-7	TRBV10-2	CASTFSEPEGQYF
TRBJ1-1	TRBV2	CASSPRQGRVNTEAFF
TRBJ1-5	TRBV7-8	CASSLRAGALDSNQPQHF
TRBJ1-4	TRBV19	CASSIDSRKGEKLFF
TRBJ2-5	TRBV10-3	CAISPLEAYETQYF
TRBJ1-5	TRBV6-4	CASRGRLSNQPQHF
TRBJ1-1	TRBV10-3	CAISEGRTEAFF
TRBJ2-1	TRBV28	CASSGLAGEGNLEQFF
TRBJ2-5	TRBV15	CATSRGAHGETQYF
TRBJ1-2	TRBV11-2	CASSLDHRGVSYTF
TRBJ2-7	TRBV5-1	CASSTDRDTYEQYF
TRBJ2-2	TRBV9	CASSVWDSYTGELFF
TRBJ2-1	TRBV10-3	CAITDYNEQFF